These 15 T cell receptor beta chains came from one sample sequenced in a study of blood T cell repertoires in COVID-19. Generated by immunoSEQ multiplex PCR, the TCRdb table keeps only in-frame clones and is missing some. Of a few hundred thousand clones listed, more than 75% are singletons. The material sequenced was PBMCs or T cells enriched from blood (not recorded which). Source of these receptors: a woman aged 50 to 60 who had recovered from COVID-19.

The rearrangement joins TRBV10-3 to TRBJ1-5; D uncertain. The germline V and J ends were trimmed by 0 bases and 6 bases, with 6 bases remaining between them. Germline lookup yields CDR1 ENHRY and CDR2 SYGVKD. The length of the CDR3 is 13 residues. Here the CDR3 DNA reads TGTGCCATCAGTGAGTCAATAGTTCAGCCCCAGCATTTT. Its protein product is CAISESIVQPQHF.

The chain uses TRBV2 and TRBJ2-4; possibly TRBD1 for D (5 bases). V dropped 1 base and J dropped 2 bases, with 9 bases sitting between them. Germline V gene lookup returns CDR1 SNHLY and CDR2 FYNNEI. The CDR3 has 15 residues. The CDR3 nucleotides read TGTGCCAGCAGTGAAGGGACAAACCCCAAAAACATTCAGTACTTC. This encodes CASSEGTNPKNIQYF. Looking up the rest from reference TRBV2 and TRBJ2-4 gives the full variable domain: EPEVTQTPSHQVTQMGQEVILRCVPISNHLYFYWYRQILGQKVEFLVSFYNNEISEKSEIFDDQFSVERPDGSNFTLKIRSTKLEDSAMYFCASSEGTNPKNIQYFGAGTRLSVL.

The rearrangement links TRBV4-3 to TRBJ1-3, with 8 bases matching TRBD1. V gave up 1 base and J gave up 2 bases; unmatched junction bases: 1. Germline loops: CDR1 LGHNA, CDR2 YSLEER. The CDR3 runs 15 residues. In nucleotides, the CDR3 is TGCGCCAGCAGCCAAGGGACAGGGACTGGAAACACCATATATTTT. Its translation is CASSQGTGTGNTIYF.

This clone was observed a single time. The genes are TRBV7-3 and TRBJ2-3; 9 bases line up with TRBD2. The CDR3 is 14 residues long. Trimming at V came to 5 bases and at J to 4 bases, leaving 4 bases not matched to a gene. Germline CDR1 is SGHTA and CDR2 is FQGTGA. CDR3 coding DNA: TGTGCCAGCAGCCAGAGCGGGGGGCCAGATACGCAGTATTTT. Amino acids: CASSQSGGPDTQYF. The whole variable domain, remainder taken from reference TRBV7-3 and TRBJ2-3, is GAGVSQTPSNKVTEKGKYVELRCDPISGHTALYWYRQSLGQGPEFLIYFQGTGAADDSGLPNDRFFAVRPEGSVSTLKIQRTERGDSAVYLCASSQSGGPDTQYFGPGTRLTVL.

The rearrangement joins TRBV6-5 to TRBJ2-7; 9 nucleotides align to TRBD1. V was pared by 6 bases and J by 4 bases, with 7 bases of the junction left unmatched. The germline gives CDR1 MNHEY, CDR2 SVGAGI. The CDR3 extends over 14 amino acids. CDR3 bases: TGTGCCAGCAGACGGGACAGGGTTTGGTACGAGCAGTACTTC. Translation gives CASRRDRVWYEQYF.

The chain links TRBV9 to TRBJ2-1, with 9 nucleotides matching TRBD1. V shed 0 bases, J shed 7 bases, and the junction held 5 bases outside the gene matches. The CDR3 length is 15 residues. Germline V gene sequence: CDR1 SGDLS, CDR2 YYNGEE. This CDR3 reads CASSVGGDRANEQFF. CDR3 DNA: TGTGCCAGCAGCGTAGGAGGGGACAGGGCTAATGAGCAGTTCTTC.

The V and J genes are TRBV27 and TRBJ2-7, with unresolved D. Trimming pared 6 bases from V and 6 bases from J, leaving 24 bases between. This CDR3 region has 16 residues. Germline CDR1 MNHEY, CDR2 SMNVEV (reference sequence). The CDR3 sequence: CASSPSPSPGFSEQYF. CDR3 DNA sequence: TGTGCCAGCAGCCCCTCCCCGAGCCCAGGTTTTTCCGAGCAGTACTTC.

This chain uses TRBV7-9 with TRBJ2-3; 14 positions match TRBD2. V lost 5 bases, J lost 6 bases, and 7 bases stayed unmatched. Germline loops: CDR1 SEHNR, CDR2 FQNEAQ (reference sequence). The CDR3 runs 16 residues. The DNA of the CDR3 is TGTGCCAGCAGCCCGACTAGCGGGGGGGCTTCGGATACGCAGTATTTT. It codes for CASSPTSGGASDTQYF.

The V gene is TRBV19, the J gene TRBJ2-1; D is uncertain. CDR1 is LNHDA, CDR2 SQIVND, per germline (reference sequence). V lost 7 bases and J lost 6, with 7 bases in between. The CDR3 has 11 residues. The CDR3 loop reads CASTQFNEQFF. CDR3 nucleotides: TGTGCCAGTACCCAGTTCAATGAGCAGTTCTTC.

The rearrangement links TRBV4-3 to TRBJ2-3; TRBD1 matches 9 bases. Germline CDR1 and CDR2: LGHNA and YSLEER. The CDR3 length is 15 residues. V trimming: 4 bases; J trimming: 4 bases; junction bases outside the gene matches: 6. This CDR3 reads CASSLLWTGADTQYF. CDR3 nucleotides: TGCGCCAGCAGCCTCTTGTGGACAGGGGCAGATACGCAGTATTTT.

V usage is TRBV28 and J usage is TRBJ1-4; tentatively, D is TRBD1 (6 bases). The ends were cut back, 3 bases at V and 4 bases at J, with 9 bases in the middle. Per germline, CDR1 MDHEN and CDR2 SYDVKM. CDR3 length equals 14 residues. The CDR3 DNA reads as TGTGCCAGCAGTTTTTTCAGGGGTAATGAAAAACTGTTTTTT. It is translated as CASSFFRGNEKLFF.

The V gene is TRBV4-1, the J gene TRBJ1-6, with D possibly matching TRBD1 (5 bases). Germline assignment: CDR1 MGHRA and CDR2 YSYEKL. V lost 0 bases, J lost 13 bases, and 22 bases lay in between. This CDR3 is built from 17 residues. CDR3 nucleotides: TGCGCCAGCAGCCAAGAACTTTCGGGAGGGGCTTGGCGGCCCCTCCACTTT. It codes for CASSQELSGGAWRPLHF.

This chain uses TRBV28 with TRBJ1-5; perhaps TRBD1 as D (5 bases). The CDR3 is 14 residues long. The germline V gene has CDR1 MDHEN and CDR2 SYDVKM. V was shortened by 6 bases and J by 7 bases, with 16 bases between the two germline ends. CDR3 DNA: TGTGCCAGCAGCACCCAAGCAGGGTGGCAGCCCCAGCATTTT. As protein: CASSTQAGWQPQHF.

CDR3 residues: CASSQTGATEAFF. As DNA, the CDR3 is TGTGCCAGCAGCCAAACAGGGGCCACTGAAGCTTTCTTT. V is TRBV2 and J is TRBJ1-1; TRBD1 matches 7 bases. Germline lookup yields CDR1 SNHLY and CDR2 FYNNEI. The ends lost 6 bases at V and 4 bases at J; junction bases unmatched: 5. This CDR3 comprises 13 residues.

The V and J genes are TRBV11-2 and TRBJ1-1; D may be TRBD1 (5 bases). There are 14 residues in the CDR3. V shed 5 bases and J shed 5 bases, with 15 bases lying between them. CDR1 is SGHAT and CDR2 is FQNNGV in the germline V gene. Written as DNA, the CDR3 is TGTGCCAGCAGCCTGAGGGGAGGCGGAACTGAAGCTTTCTTT. Its protein product is CASSLRGGGTEAFF.